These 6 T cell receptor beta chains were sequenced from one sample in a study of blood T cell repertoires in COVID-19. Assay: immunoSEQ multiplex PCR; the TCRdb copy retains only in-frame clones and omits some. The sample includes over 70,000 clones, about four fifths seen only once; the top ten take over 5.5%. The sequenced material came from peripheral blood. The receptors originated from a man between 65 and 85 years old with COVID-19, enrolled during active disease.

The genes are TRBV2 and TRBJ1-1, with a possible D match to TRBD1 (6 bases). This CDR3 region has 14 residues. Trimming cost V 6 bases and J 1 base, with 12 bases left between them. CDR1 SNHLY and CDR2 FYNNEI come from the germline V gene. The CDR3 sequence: CASRFGGANTEAFF. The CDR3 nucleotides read TGTGCCAGCAGGTTTGGGGGCGCGAACACTGAAGCTTTCTTT.

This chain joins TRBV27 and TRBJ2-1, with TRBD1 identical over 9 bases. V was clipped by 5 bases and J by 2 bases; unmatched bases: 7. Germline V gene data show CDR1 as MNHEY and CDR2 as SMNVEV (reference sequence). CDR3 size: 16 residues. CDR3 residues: CASSPHRDRAYNEQFF. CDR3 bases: TGTGCCAGCAGTCCACACCGGGACAGGGCCTACAATGAGCAGTTCTTC.

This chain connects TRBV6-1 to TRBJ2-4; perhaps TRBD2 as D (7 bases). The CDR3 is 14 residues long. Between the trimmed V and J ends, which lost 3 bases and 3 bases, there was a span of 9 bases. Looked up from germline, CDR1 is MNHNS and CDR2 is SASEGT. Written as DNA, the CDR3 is TGTGCCAGCAGTGAGGGAGGGGGCAAAAACATTCAGTACTTC. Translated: CASSEGGGKNIQYF.

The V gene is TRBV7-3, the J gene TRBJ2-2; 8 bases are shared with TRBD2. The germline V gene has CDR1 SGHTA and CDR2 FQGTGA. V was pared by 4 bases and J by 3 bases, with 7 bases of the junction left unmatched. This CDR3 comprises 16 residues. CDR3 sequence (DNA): TGTGCCAGCAGCTCTTACCTCGGGAGGGACACCGGGGAGCTGTTTTTT. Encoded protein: CASSSYLGRDTGELFF.

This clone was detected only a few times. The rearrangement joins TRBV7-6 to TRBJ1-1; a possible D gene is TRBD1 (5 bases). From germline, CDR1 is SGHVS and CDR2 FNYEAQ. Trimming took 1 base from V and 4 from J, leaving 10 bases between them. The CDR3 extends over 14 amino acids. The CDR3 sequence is CASSLDQGITEAFF. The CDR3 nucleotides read TGTGCCAGCAGCTTAGATCAGGGCATCACTGAAGCTTTCTTT.

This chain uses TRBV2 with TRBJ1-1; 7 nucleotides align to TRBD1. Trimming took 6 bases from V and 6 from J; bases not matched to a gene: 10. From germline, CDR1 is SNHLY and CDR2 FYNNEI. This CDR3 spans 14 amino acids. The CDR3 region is CASREDRLRSEAFF. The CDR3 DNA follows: TGTGCCAGCAGAGAGGACAGGTTGCGCTCTGAAGCTTTCTTT. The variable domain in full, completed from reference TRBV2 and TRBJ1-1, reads EPEVTQTPSHQVTQMGQEVILRCVPISNHLYFYWYRQILGQKVEFLVSFYNNEISEKSEIFDDQFSVERPDGSNFTLKIRSTKLEDSAMYFCASREDRLRSEAFFGQGTRLTVV.